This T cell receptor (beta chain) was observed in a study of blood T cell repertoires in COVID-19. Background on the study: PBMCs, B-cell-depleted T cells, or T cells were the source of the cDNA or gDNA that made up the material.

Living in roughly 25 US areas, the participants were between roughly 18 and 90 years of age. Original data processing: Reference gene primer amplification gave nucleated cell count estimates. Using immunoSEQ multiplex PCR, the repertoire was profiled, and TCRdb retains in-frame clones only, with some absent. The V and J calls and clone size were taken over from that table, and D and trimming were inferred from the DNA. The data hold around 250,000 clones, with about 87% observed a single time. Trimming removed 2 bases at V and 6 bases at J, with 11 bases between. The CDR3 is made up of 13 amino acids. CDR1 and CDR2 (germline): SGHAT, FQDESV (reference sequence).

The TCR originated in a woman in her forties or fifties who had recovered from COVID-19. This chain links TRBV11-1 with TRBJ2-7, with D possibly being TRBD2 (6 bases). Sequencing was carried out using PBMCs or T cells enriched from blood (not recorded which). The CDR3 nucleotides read TGTGCCAGCAGCTTAATGGGAGGAGGCGAGCAGTACTTC. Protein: CASSLMGGGEQYF.